The 19 T cell receptor beta chains given below trace back to one sample, sequenced in a study of blood T cells in healthy people across ages. Together with a sample-barcoded 5' primer, a J-beta primer mix was included in a second PCR lasting about 7 to 11 cycles. One entry per CDR3 protein results from TCRdb running MiXCR on the 5' RACE reads. Here the sample spans approximately 800,000 distinct CDR3 sequences, 62% being singletons. Sequencing was carried out using blood. The source of these receptors is a man aged 25 to 40 in good health.

This clonotype was detected only a few times. The gene calls are TRBV4-2 and TRBJ2-1, with 10 bases matching TRBD2. Germline V gene sequence: CDR1 LGHNA, CDR2 YNFKEQ. After removal of 2 bases from V and 4 bases from J, the junction contained 8 bases not matched to a gene. The CDR3 is 17 amino acids. The CDR3, as DNA: TGTGCCAGCAGCCAATATAGAGCGGGGGGGTGGTACAATGAGCAGTTCTTC. It yields the protein CASSQYRAGGWYNEQFF.

This clonotype was picked up a small number of times. V is TRBV28 and J is TRBJ2-4; no firm D call. The DNA end favors TRBJ2-7, so the J call may be wrong. The CDR3 extends over 15 amino acids. Per germline, CDR1 MDHEN and CDR2 SYDVKM. The CDR3 sequence: CASSFQPTRAGEQYF. The CDR3 DNA follows: TGTGCCAGCAGTTTTCAACCCACCCGAGCTGGCGAGCAGTACTTC.

The chain combines TRBV29-1 with TRBJ2-7; perhaps TRBD2 as D (5 bases). V lost 4 bases to trimming and J lost 0 bases, with 19 bases between them. The CDR3 consists of 16 residues. Germline V gene data show CDR1 as SQVTM and CDR2 as ANQGSEA. This CDR3 reads CSVVKVRGQSSYEQYF. Here the CDR3 DNA reads TGCAGCGTTGTGAAGGTCCGGGGTCAGAGCTCCTACGAGCAGTACTTC.

With respect to this clonotype: This may come from a read error, since a much larger clone is one base off. The V gene is TRBV3-1, the J gene TRBJ2-5; D uncertain. TRBJ2-7 matches the DNA end more closely, so the J call is doubtful. The germline V gene encodes CDR1 LGHDT and CDR2 YNNKEL (reference sequence). This CDR3 comprises 11 residues. The CDR3 loop reads CAGSQEGEQYF. The CDR3 DNA sequence: TGTGCCGGCAGCCAAGAAGGCGAGCAGTACTTC.

V is TRBV7-9 and J is TRBJ1-2, with 9 bases aligning to TRBD1. The CDR3 runs 16 residues. CDR1 and CDR2 from the germline V gene are SEHNR and FQNEAQ (reference sequence). V lost 5 bases to trimming and J lost 8 bases; unmatched junction nucleotides: 15. CDR3 sequence: CASSPGQGPANRGYTF. The CDR3 nucleotides are TGTGCCAGCAGCCCGGGACAGGGCCCCGCTAATCGGGGCTACACCTTC.

V gene TRBV6-6 combines with J gene TRBJ2-7; D may be TRBD2 (5 bases). CDR3 length equals 14 residues. Germline-derived CDR1 and CDR2 are MNHNY and SVGAGI (reference sequence). V shed 0 bases and J shed 8 bases, with 14 bases lying between them. The CDR3 DNA reads as TGTGCCAGCAGTTACTCGAGGGTCTACAATAAGCAGTACTTC. This codes for CASSYSRVYNKQYF.

The CDR3 sequence is CASSLKEGGLEEQYF. CDR3 in DNA: TGTGCCAGCAGCTTAAAAGAAGGGGGGCTGGAAGAGCAGTACTTC. The rearrangement uses TRBV7-9 and TRBJ2-5, with D possibly called TRBD1 or TRBD2 (6 bases each). The germline V and J ends were trimmed by 2 bases and 11 bases, with 21 bases remaining between them. Germline V gene lookup returns CDR1 SEHNR and CDR2 FQNEAQ (reference sequence). The CDR3 extends over 15 amino acids.

CDR3 amino acids: CASSLNRIPGEQYF. DNA for the CDR3: TGTGCCAGCAGTTTAAATCGCATCCCCGGGGAGCAGTACTTC. The chain employs TRBV12-3 or TRBV12-4 and TRBJ2-4, with D maybe TRBD2 (5 bases). V dropped 2 bases and J dropped 13 bases, with 18 bases sitting between them. This CDR3 contains 14 residues.

The chain carries TRBV20-1 and TRBJ1-6, with unresolved D. In germline, CDR1 is DFQATT, CDR2 SNEGSKA (reference sequence). The CDR3 covers 14 residues. Trimming removed 6 bases from V and 0 bases from J, with 9 bases in between. CDR3 DNA: TGCAGTGCAACAGTGAGCTCCTATAATTCACCCCTCCACTTT. Its translation is CSATVSSYNSPLHF.

The chain recombines TRBV6-2 or TRBV6-3 with TRBJ2-1; the match to TRBD2 covers 10 bases. V lost 3 bases and J lost 10; bases outside the gene matches: 9. Germline assignment: CDR1 MNHEY and CDR2 SVGEGT. This CDR3 region has 15 residues. CDR3 coding DNA: TGTGCCAGCAGTTATAGTCTAGCGGGGGCCGGGGAGCAGTTCTTC. Protein sequence: CASSYSLAGAGEQFF.

This rearrangement joins TRBV7-9 to TRBJ2-3; 7 nucleotides agree with TRBD2. The J segment lost 3 bases and the V segment lost 3 bases, leaving 3 bases of the junction unmatched. This CDR3 is 14 amino acids long. Germline V lookup: CDR1 SEHNR, CDR2 FQNEAQ (reference sequence). The CDR3 spells CASSFTSETDTQYF. In nucleotides, the CDR3 is TGTGCCAGCAGCTTTACTAGCGAGACAGATACGCAGTATTTT.

This clonotype was observed a single time. This chain connects TRBV29-1 to TRBJ1-2; 7 bases fit TRBD1. From germline, CDR1 is SQVTM and CDR2 ANQGSEA. The CDR3 contains 14 residues. V was clipped by 2 bases and J by 4 bases; unmatched bases: 7. CDR3 amino acids: CSVERSRTGYGYTF. Written as DNA, the CDR3 is TGCAGCGTTGAAAGGTCCCGGACAGGCTATGGCTACACCTTC.

V usage is TRBV11-2 and J usage is TRBJ2-1; no clear D gene. The CDR3 length is 12 residues. V lost 5 bases to trimming and J lost 8 bases, with 10 bases between them. CDR1 and CDR2 from the germline V gene are SGHAT and FQNNGV. DNA of the CDR3: TGTGCCAGCAGCCACGCCTTGGATGAGCAGTTCTTC. This gives the protein CASSHALDEQFF.

DNA for the CDR3: TGTGCCAGCACTACCAACAGGGGAGAGGACTATGGCTACACCTTC. It codes for CASTTNRGEDYGYTF. The chain has TRBV6-5 and TRBJ1-2; 7 bases are a match to TRBD1. V was pared by 7 bases and J by 3 bases, with 11 bases of the junction left unmatched. This CDR3 has 15 amino acids. Per the germline V gene, CDR1 is MNHEY and CDR2 is SVGAGI.

The count of this clonotype is one. The CDR3 sequence: CASSQDRASPLHF. The CDR3 region has the DNA TGCGCCAGCAGCCAGGACAGGGCTTCACCCCTCCACTTT. J is TRBJ1-6 and V is TRBV4-1, with 8 bases fitting TRBD1. Germline trimming cut 3 bases from V and 9 bases from J; bases unmatched to any gene: 1. Germline-derived CDR1 and CDR2 are MGHRA and YSYEKL. This CDR3 has 13 residues.

This clonotype was detected ten times or more. The rearrangement uses TRBV20-1 and TRBJ2-7; tentatively, D is TRBD2 (6 bases). Germline V CDR1 and CDR2: DFQATT, SNEGSKA (reference sequence). This CDR3 is built from 12 residues. The V gene lost 6 bases and the J gene lost 3 bases, with 12 bases spanning the gap. The CDR3 here is CSAGGGDYEQYF. As DNA, the CDR3 is TGCAGTGCGGGAGGTGGGGACTACGAGCAGTACTTC.

The table lists this clonotype with a count of one. The chain links TRBV25-1 to TRBJ2-5, with D possibly TRBD1 on 5 matching bases. Gene TRBJ2-7 matches the end of the DNA better, so the J call may be wrong. Germline loops: CDR1 MGHDK, CDR2 SYGVNS. This CDR3 has 14 amino acids. The CDR3 nucleotides read TGTGCCAGCACCCGGGCAGGGATTATCTACGAGCAGTACTTC. Translating it yields CASTRAGIIYEQYF.

The chain carries TRBV5-1 and TRBJ2-3; TRBD1 agrees at 8 bases. The trim removed 4 bases at V and 4 bases at J, leaving 17 bases unmatched. The germline CDR1 and CDR2 sequences are SGHRS and YFSETQ. The CDR3 is 18 residues long. The CDR3 loop is CASSPGDRLVFEADTQYF. CDR3 sequence (DNA): TGCGCCAGCAGCCCCGGGGACAGGCTGGTGTTCGAGGCAGATACGCAGTATTTT.

This chain uses TRBV4-2 with TRBJ2-1, with D maybe TRBD2 (5 bases). Germline loops: CDR1 LGHNA, CDR2 YNFKEQ. There are 16 residues in the CDR3. V was pared by 0 bases and J by 7 bases, with 16 bases between. The CDR3 nucleotides are TGTGCCAGCAGCCAAGAGGTCCGGGGTAACCATAATGAGCAGTTCTTC. As protein: CASSQEVRGNHNEQFF.